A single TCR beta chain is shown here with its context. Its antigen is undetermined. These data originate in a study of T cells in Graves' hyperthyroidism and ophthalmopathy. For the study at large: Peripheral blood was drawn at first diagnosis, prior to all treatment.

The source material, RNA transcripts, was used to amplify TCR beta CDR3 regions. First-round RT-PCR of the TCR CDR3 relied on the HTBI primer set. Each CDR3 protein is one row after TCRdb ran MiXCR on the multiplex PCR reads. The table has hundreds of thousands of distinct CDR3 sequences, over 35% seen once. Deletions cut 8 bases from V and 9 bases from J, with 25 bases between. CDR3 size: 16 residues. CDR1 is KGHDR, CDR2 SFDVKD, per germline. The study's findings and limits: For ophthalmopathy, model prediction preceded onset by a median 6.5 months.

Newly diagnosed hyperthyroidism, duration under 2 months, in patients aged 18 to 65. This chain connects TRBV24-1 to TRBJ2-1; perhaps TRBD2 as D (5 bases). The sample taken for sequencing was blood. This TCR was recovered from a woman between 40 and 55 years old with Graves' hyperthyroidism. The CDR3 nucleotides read TGTGCCACCACAAACTCAGCCAGTAGCGACATATCTGAGCAGTTCTTC. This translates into CATTNSASSDISEQFF.